This entry is about one T cell receptor (beta chain). This record belongs to a study of T cells after yellow fever vaccination. Findings of the study overall: A weaker secondary response peaked on day 5, the primary on day 15. Contaminating bulk clonotypes could be abundant in FACS-sorted repertoires.

Template-switching 5'RACE yielded the TCR cDNA; a universal primer site and UMIs were added in the process. MiXCR, applied by TCRdb to the 5' RACE reads, yields one record per CDR3 protein. The table includes approximately 85,000 distinct CDR3 sequences, about an eighth detected once. V gave up 7 bases and J gave up 0 bases, with 13 bases separating them. The CDR3 contains 15 residues. The germline V gene has CDR1 SGHTA and CDR2 FQGNSA. The sample consisted of CD8+ T cells not binding an NS4B(214-222) dextramer, sorted from PBMCs, taken more than 20 days after the first yellow fever vaccination. This receptor was identified in a man between 18 and 35 years old who received the YFV17D yellow fever vaccine. The J gene is TRBJ1-3, the V gene TRBV7-2; D unclear. The CDR3 region has the DNA TGTGCCAGCACTCCGTTCGGGAGCTCTGGAAACACCATATATTTT. Residues: CASTPFGSSGNTIYF.